This passage covers 8 T cell receptor beta chains from one sample sequenced in a study of blood T cell repertoires in COVID-19. Sequencing was performed with immunoSEQ multiplex PCR; in TCRdb, only in-frame clones are kept and a portion is missing. The sample carries fewer than 300,000 clones, under 90% recorded once. Material: peripheral blood. The receptor set was obtained from a woman aged 60-75 years with active or convalescent COVID-19.

The rearrangement links TRBV18 to TRBJ2-3; possible D gene TRBD2, 5 bases. V lost 2 bases to trimming and J lost 0 bases, with 9 bases between them. The CDR3 runs to 15 residues. Germline V CDR1 and CDR2: KGHSH, LQKENI. CDR3 amino acids: CASSPEGASTDTQYF. The CDR3 nucleotides are TGTGCCAGCTCACCAGAGGGAGCTAGCACAGATACGCAGTATTTT.

V and J are TRBV4-3 and TRBJ2-7; TRBD1 is a possible D gene (6 bases). The CDR3 runs 15 residues. Germline V lookup: CDR1 LGHNA, CDR2 YSLEER. The germline V and J ends were trimmed by 3 bases and 3 bases, with 15 bases remaining between them. The CDR3 coding sequence is TGCGCCAGCAGCCAGACCGGGACAAACCGCTACGAGCAGTACTTC. Its protein is CASSQTGTNRYEQYF.

The chain uses TRBV4-1 and TRBJ1-3, with 9 bases aligning to TRBD1. The ends lost 0 bases at V and 4 bases at J; junction bases unmatched: 4. The germline V gene encodes CDR1 MGHRA and CDR2 YSYEKL. The CDR3 covers 16 residues. The CDR3 sequence is CASSQEDRGTGNTIYF. The CDR3 DNA reads TGCGCCAGCAGCCAAGAGGACAGGGGAACGGGAAACACCATATATTTT.

This clone has more than one count but fewer than ten. The chain joins TRBV5-6 to TRBJ1-1; weak D call: TRBD1 (5 bases). The CDR3 is 14 amino acids. The germline V gene has CDR1 SGHDT and CDR2 YYEEEE. Trimming removed 5 bases at V and 8 bases at J, with 19 bases between. The CDR3 is CASRRGLLRKEAFF. CDR3 DNA: TGTGCCAGCAGGCGGGGACTGCTTCGGAAAGAAGCTTTCTTT.

The CDR3 region is CASSGQGTGPQHF. CDR3 DNA: TGTGCCAGCAGTGGACAGGGGACGGGGCCCCAGCATTTT. The V gene is TRBV2, the J gene TRBJ1-5, with 8 bases matching TRBD1. V gave up 4 bases and J gave up 9 bases; unmatched junction bases: 5. Per the germline V gene, CDR1 is SNHLY and CDR2 is FYNNEI. This CDR3 spans 13 amino acids. Looking up the rest from reference TRBV2 and TRBJ1-5 gives the full variable domain: EPEVTQTPSHQVTQMGQEVILRCVPISNHLYFYWYRQILGQKVEFLVSFYNNEISEKSEIFDDQFSVERPDGSNFTLKIRSTKLEDSAMYFCASSGQGTGPQHFGDGTRLSIL.

This chain links TRBV9 with TRBJ2-5; 10 bases match TRBD2. Germline CDR1 SGDLS, CDR2 YYNGEE. Trimming removed 0 bases from V and 0 bases from J; junction bases left unmatched: 5. This CDR3 contains 17 residues. The CDR3 region is CASSVGLAGRYQETQYF. The CDR3 DNA follows: TGTGCCAGCAGCGTAGGACTAGCGGGCAGGTACCAAGAGACCCAGTACTTC.

The chain carries TRBV5-1 and TRBJ2-7, with 8 nucleotides matching TRBD1. V gave up 6 bases and J gave up 6 bases; unmatched junction bases: 14. Germline V gene sequence: CDR1 SGHRS, CDR2 YFSETQ. The CDR3 is made up of 15 amino acids. CDR3 loop: CASNESGGRVGEQYF. CDR3 bases: TGCGCCAGCAACGAATCAGGGGGCCGGGTCGGCGAGCAGTACTTC.

The V call is TRBV10-2, the J call TRBJ2-7; D ambiguous. V lost 3 bases and J lost 2, with 11 bases in between. The CDR3 length is 14 residues. Per the germline V gene, CDR1 is WSHSY and CDR2 is SAAADI. DNA for the CDR3: TGCGCCAGCAGTGATTTGTCTACCGCCTACGAGCAGTACTTC. It specifies CASSDLSTAYEQYF.